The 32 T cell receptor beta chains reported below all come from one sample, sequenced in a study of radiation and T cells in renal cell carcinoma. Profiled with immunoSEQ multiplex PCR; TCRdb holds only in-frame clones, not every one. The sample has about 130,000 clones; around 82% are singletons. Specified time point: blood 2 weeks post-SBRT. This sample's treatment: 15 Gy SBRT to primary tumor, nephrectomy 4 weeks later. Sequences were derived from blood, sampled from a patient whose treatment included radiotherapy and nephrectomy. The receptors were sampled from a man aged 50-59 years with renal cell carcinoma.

Here the CDR3 DNA reads TGTGCCAGCAAGATGGGACAGGGAGGAGAAAAACTGTTTTTT. Protein product: CASKMGQGGEKLFF. The chain recombines TRBV6-6 with TRBJ1-4; 9 nucleotides align to TRBD1. CDR1 and CDR2 from the germline V gene are MNHNY and SVGAGI (reference sequence). This CDR3 region has 14 residues. With 7 bases clipped from V and 8 bases from J, the junction kept 8 bases outside the gene matches.

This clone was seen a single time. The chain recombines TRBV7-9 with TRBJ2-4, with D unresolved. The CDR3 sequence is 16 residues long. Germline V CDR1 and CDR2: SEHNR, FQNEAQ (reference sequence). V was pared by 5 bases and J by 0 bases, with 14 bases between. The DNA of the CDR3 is TGTGCCAGCAGCCCGAGCGCCGGTCTAGCCAAAAACATTCAGTACTTC. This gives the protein CASSPSAGLAKNIQYF. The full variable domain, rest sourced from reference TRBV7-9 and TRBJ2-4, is DTGVSQNPRHKITKRGQNVTFRCDPISEHNRLYWYRQTLGQGPEFLTYFQNEAQLEKSRLLSDRFSAERPKGSFSTLEIQRTEQGDSAMYLCASSPSAGLAKNIQYFGAGTRLSVL.

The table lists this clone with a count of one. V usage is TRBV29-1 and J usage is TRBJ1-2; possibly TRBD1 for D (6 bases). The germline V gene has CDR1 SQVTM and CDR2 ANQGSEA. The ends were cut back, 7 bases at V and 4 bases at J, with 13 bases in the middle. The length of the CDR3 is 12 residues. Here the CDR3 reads CSESGTLYGYTF. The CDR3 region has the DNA TGCAGCGAAAGCGGGACACTCTATGGCTACACCTTC.

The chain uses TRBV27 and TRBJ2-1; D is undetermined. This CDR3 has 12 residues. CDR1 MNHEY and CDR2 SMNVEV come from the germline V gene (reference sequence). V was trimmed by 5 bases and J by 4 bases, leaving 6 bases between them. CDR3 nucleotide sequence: TGTGCCAGCAGTGCCAATTACAATGAGCAGTTCTTC. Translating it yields CASSANYNEQFF.

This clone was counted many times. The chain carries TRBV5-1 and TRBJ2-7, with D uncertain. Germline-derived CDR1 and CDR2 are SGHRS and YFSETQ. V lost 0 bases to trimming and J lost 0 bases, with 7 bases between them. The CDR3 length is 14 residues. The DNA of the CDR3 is TGCGCCAGCAGCTTGGACGGTCTCTCCTACGAGCAGTACTTC. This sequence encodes CASSLDGLSYEQYF.

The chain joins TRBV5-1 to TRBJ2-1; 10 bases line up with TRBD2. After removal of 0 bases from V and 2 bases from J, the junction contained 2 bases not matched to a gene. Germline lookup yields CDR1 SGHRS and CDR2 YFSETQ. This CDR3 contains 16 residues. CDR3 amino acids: CASSLGSGGPYNEQFF. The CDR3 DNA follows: TGCGCCAGCAGCTTGGGTAGCGGGGGGCCCTACAATGAGCAGTTCTTC.

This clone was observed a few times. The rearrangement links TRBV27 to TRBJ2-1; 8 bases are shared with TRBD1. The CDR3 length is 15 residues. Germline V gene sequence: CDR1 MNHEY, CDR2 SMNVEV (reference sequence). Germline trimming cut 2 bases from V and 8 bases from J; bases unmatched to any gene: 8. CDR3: CASSLRDRTVYEQFF. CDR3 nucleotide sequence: TGTGCCAGCAGTTTACGGGACAGGACGGTCTATGAGCAGTTCTTC.

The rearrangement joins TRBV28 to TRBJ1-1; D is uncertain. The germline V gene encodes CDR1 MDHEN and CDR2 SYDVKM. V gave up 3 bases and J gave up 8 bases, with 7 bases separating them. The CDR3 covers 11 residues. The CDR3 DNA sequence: TGTGCCAGCAGTTTCAGGAGCGAAGCTTTCTTT. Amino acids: CASSFRSEAFF. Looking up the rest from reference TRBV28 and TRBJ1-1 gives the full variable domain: DVKVTQSSRYLVKRTGEKVFLECVQDMDHENMFWYRQDPGLGLRLIYFSYDVKMKEKGDIPEGYSVSREKKERFSLILESASTNQTSMYLCASSFRSEAFFGQGTRLTVV.

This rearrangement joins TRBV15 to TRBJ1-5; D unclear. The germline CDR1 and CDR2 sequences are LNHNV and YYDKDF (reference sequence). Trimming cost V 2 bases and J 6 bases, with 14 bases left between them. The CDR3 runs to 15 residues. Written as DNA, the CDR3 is TGTGCCACCAGCAGAAATACAGAGAATCTTCAGCCCCAGCATTTT. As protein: CATSRNTENLQPQHF.

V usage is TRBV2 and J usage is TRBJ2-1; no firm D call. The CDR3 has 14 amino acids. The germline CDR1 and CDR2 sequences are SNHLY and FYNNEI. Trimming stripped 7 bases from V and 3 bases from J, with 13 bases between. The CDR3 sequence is CASKGSSHYNEQFF. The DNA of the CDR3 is TGTGCCAGCAAGGGCTCCAGCCACTACAATGAGCAGTTCTTC.

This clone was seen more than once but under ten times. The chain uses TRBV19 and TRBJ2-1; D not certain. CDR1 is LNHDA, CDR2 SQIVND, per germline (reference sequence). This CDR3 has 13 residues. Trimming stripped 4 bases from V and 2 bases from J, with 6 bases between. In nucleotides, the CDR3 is TGTGCCAGTAGTAGGTCCACCTACAATGAGCAGTTCTTC. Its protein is CASSRSTYNEQFF.

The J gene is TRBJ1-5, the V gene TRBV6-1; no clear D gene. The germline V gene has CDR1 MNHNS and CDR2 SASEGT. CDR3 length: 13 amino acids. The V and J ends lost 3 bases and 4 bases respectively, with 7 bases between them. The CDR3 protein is CASSEVGNQPQHF. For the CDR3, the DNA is TGTGCCAGCAGTGAGGTGGGTAATCAGCCCCAGCATTTT.

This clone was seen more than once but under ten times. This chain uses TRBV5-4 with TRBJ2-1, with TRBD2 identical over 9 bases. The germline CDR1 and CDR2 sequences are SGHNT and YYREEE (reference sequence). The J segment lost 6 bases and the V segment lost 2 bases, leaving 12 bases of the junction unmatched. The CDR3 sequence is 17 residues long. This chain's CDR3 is CASSFPTGGGAGNEQFF. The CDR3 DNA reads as TGTGCCAGCAGCTTTCCTACGGGCGGGGGGGCTGGCAATGAGCAGTTCTTC.

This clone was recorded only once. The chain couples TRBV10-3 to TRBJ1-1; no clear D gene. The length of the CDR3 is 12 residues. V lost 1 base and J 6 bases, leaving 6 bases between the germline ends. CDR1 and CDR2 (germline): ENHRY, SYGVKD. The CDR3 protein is CAISEFQSEAFF. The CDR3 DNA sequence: TGTGCCATCAGTGAGTTCCAGTCTGAAGCTTTCTTT.

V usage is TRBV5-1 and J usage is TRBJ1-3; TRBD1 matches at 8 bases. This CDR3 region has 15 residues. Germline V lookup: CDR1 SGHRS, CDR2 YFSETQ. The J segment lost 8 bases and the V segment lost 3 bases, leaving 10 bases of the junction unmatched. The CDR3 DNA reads TGCGCCAGCAGCTATGGACAGGGAGGAGGGGACACCATATATTTT. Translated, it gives CASSYGQGGGDTIYF.

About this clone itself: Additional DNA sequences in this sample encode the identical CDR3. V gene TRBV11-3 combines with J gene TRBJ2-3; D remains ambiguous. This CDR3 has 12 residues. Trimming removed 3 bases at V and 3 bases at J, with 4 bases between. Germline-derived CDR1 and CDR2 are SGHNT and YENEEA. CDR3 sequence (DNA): TGTGCCAGCAGCTTTAGTACAGATACGCAGTATTTT. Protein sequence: CASSFSTDTQYF.

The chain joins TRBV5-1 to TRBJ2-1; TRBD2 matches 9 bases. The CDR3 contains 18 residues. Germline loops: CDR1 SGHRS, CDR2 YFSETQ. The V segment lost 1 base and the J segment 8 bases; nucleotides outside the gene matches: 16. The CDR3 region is CASSLLLAGRNLLDEQFF. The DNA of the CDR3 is TGCGCCAGCAGCTTGTTGCTAGCGGGACGGAATCTTCTGGATGAGCAGTTCTTC.

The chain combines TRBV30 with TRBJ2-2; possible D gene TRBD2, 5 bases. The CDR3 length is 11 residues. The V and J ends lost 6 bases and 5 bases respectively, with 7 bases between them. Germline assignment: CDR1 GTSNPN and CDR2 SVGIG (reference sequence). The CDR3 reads CACRGTGELFF. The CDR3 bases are TGTGCCTGCCGGGGTACCGGGGAGCTGTTTTTT. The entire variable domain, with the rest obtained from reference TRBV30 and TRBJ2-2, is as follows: SQTIHQWPATLVQPVGSPLSLECTVEGTSNPNLYWYRQAAGRGLQLLFYSVGIGQISSEVPQNLSASRPQDRQFILSSKKLLLSDSGFYLCACRGTGELFFGEGSRLTVL.

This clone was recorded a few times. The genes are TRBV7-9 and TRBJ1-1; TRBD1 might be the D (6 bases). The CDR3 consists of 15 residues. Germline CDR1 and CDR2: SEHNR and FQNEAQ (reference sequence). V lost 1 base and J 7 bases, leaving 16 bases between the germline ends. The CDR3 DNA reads TGTGCCAGCAGCTTAGGAGGGGGGGCGCAGAGTGAAGCTTTCTTT. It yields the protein CASSLGGGAQSEAFF.

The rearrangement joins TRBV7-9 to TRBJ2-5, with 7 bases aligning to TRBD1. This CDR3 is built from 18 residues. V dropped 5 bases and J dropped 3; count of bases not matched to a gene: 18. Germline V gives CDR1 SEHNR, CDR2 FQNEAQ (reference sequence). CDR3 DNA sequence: TGTGCCAGCAGCAAAAACGAGGCGGGTCCAGGGGGTAAAGAGACCCAGTACTTC. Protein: CASSKNEAGPGGKETQYF. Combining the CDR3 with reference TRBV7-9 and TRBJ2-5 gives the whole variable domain DTGVSQNPRHKITKRGQNVTFRCDPISEHNRLYWYRQTLGQGPEFLTYFQNEAQLEKSRLLSDRFSAERPKGSFSTLEIQRTEQGDSAMYLCASSKNEAGPGGKETQYFGPGTRLLVL.

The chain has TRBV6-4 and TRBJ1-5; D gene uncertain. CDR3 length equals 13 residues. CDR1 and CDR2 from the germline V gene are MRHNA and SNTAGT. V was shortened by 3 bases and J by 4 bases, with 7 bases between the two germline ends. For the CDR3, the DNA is TGTGCCAGCAGTGAGCAGGCAAATCAGCCCCAGCATTTT. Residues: CASSEQANQPQHF.

The chain's CDR3 is CASRGGTNPNYGYTF. The CDR3 DNA is TGTGCCAGCAGGGGGGGGACAAACCCTAACTATGGCTACACCTTC. The chain couples TRBV5-4 to TRBJ1-2; maybe TRBD1 (6 bases). Trimming removed 5 bases from V and 0 bases from J, with 14 bases in between. Germline CDR1 is SGHNT and CDR2 is YYREEE (reference sequence). The length of the CDR3 is 15 residues.

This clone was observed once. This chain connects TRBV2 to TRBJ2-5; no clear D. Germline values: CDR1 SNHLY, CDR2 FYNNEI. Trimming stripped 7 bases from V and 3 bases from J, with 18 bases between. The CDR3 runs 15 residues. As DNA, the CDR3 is TGTGCCAGCACGCCGGACGGAACAATTAAAGAGACCCAGTACTTC. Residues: CASTPDGTIKETQYF.

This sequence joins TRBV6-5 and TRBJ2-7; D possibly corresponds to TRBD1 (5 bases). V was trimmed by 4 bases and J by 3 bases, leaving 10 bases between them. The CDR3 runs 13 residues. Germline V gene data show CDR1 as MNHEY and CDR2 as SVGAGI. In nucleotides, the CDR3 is TGTGCCAGCAGTTCTAATACAGGCTACGAGCAGTACTTC. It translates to CASSSNTGYEQYF.

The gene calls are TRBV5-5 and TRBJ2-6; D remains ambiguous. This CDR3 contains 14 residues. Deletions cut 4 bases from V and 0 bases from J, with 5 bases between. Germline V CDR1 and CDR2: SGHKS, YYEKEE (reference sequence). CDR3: CASSPLSGANVLTF. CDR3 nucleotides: TGTGCCAGCAGCCCGCTCTCTGGGGCCAACGTCCTGACTTTC.

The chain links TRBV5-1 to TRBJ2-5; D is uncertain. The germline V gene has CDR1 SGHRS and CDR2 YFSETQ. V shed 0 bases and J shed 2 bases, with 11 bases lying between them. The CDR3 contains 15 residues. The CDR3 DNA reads TGCGCCAGCAGCTTGGTATTGGCTAGTCAAGAGACCCAGTACTTC. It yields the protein CASSLVLASQETQYF.

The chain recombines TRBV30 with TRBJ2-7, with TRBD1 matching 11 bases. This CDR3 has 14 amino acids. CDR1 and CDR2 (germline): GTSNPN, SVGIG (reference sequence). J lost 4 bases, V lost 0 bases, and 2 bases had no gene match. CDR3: CAWSVGTGGYEQYF. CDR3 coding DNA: TGTGCCTGGAGTGTAGGGACAGGGGGTTACGAGCAGTACTTC.

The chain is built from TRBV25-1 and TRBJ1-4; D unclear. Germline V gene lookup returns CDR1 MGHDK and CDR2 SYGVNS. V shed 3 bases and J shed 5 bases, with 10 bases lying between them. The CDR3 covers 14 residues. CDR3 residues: CASSDPSINEKLFF. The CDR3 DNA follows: TGTGCCAGCAGTGATCCTTCAATAAATGAAAAACTGTTTTTT.

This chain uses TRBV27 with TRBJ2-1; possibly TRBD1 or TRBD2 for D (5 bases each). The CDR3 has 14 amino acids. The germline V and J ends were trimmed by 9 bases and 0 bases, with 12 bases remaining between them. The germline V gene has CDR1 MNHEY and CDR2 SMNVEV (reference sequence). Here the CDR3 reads CASSGQNSYNEQFF. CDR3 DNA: TGTGCCAGTTCGGGGCAAAACTCCTACAATGAGCAGTTCTTC.

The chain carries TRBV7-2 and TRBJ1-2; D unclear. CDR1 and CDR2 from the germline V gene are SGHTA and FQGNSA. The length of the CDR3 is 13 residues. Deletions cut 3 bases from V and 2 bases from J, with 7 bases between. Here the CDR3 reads CASSFPANYGYTF. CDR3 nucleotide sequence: TGTGCCAGCAGCTTCCCCGCGAACTATGGCTACACCTTC.

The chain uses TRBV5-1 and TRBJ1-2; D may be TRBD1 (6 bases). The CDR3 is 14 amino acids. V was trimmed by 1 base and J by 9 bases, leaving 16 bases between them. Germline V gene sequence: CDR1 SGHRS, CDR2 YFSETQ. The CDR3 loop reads CASSLSSSGASYTF. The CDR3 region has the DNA TGCGCCAGCAGCTTGTCGTCGTCAGGGGCTAGCTACACCTTC.

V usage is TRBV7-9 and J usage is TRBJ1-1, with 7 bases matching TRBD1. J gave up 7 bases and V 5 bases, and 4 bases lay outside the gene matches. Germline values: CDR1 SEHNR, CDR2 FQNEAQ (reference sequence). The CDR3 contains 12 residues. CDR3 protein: CASSPGTDEAFF. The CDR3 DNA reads TGTGCCAGCAGCCCTGGGACAGATGAAGCTTTCTTT. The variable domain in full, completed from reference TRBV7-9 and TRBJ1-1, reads DTGVSQNPRHKITKRGQNVTFRCDPISEHNRLYWYRQTLGQGPEFLTYFQNEAQLEKSRLLSDRFSAERPKGSFSTLEIQRTEQGDSAMYLCASSPGTDEAFFGQGTRLTVV.